The 4 T cell receptor beta chains listed next were all sequenced from one sample in a study of CD8 T cells in Susac syndrome. Reverse transcription of 0.5 to 1 ug RNA was performed with random hexamers. TCRdb independently ran MiXCR on the immunoSEQ multiplex PCR reads; one entry per CDR3 protein. The sample shows hundreds of thousands of distinct CDR3 sequences, less than 95% of them seen only once. Input material: CD4+ T cells from PBMCs. The source of these receptors is a human donor with Susac syndrome.

This rearrangement joins TRBV7-2 to TRBJ2-3; 11 bases map to TRBD2. The CDR3 totals 17 residues. The germline CDR1 and CDR2 sequences are SGHTA and FQGNSA. V dropped 3 bases and J dropped 0; count of bases not matched to a gene: 5. The CDR3 reads CASSLLASGGSTDTQYF. CDR3 coding DNA: TGTGCCAGCAGCTTGCTTGCTAGCGGGGGGAGCACAGATACGCAGTATTTT. The entire variable domain, with the rest obtained from reference TRBV7-2 and TRBJ2-3, is as follows: GAGVSQSPSNKVTEKGKDVELRCDPISGHTALYWYRQSLGQGLEFLIYFQGNSAPDKSGLPSDRFSAERTGGSVSTLTIQRTQQEDSAVYLCASSLLASGGSTDTQYFGPGTRLTVL.

The chain joins TRBV5-4 to TRBJ2-7, with a tentative D call TRBD1 (6 bases). V was clipped by 0 bases and J by 5 bases, with 15 bases between them. The CDR3 extends over 15 amino acids. The germline V gene encodes CDR1 SGHNT and CDR2 YYREEE (reference sequence). CDR3 sequence reads: CASSLEGVLRDEQYF. As DNA, the CDR3 is TGTGCCAGCAGCTTGGAGGGGGTGCTCCGAGACGAGCAGTACTTC.

The V and J genes are TRBV25-1 and TRBJ1-6; D is uncertain. Trimming shortened V by 3 bases and J by 5 bases, and 5 bases separated the two germline ends. This CDR3 contains 13 residues. The V gene's germline CDR1 is MGHDK and CDR2 SYGVNS. In DNA, the CDR3 is TGTGCCAGCAGTGACCCTCATAATTCACCCCTCCACTTT. Protein product: CASSDPHNSPLHF. Based on the CDR3 plus reference TRBV25-1 and TRBJ1-6, the full variable domain is EADIYQTPRYLVIGTGKKITLECSQTMGHDKMYWYQQDPGMELHLIHYSYGVNSTEKGDLSSESTVSRIRTEHFPLTLESARPSHTSQYLCASSDPHNSPLHFGNGTRLTVT.

This rearrangement joins TRBV2 to TRBJ2-1; 10 bases are a match to TRBD1. The CDR3 consists of 11 residues. V trimming: 5 bases; J trimming: 12 bases; junction bases outside the gene matches: 1. CDR1 SNHLY and CDR2 FYNNEI come from the germline V gene. The CDR3 loop is CASSRDRGQFF. CDR3 coding DNA: TGTGCCAGCAGTCGGGACAGGGGGCAGTTCTTC.